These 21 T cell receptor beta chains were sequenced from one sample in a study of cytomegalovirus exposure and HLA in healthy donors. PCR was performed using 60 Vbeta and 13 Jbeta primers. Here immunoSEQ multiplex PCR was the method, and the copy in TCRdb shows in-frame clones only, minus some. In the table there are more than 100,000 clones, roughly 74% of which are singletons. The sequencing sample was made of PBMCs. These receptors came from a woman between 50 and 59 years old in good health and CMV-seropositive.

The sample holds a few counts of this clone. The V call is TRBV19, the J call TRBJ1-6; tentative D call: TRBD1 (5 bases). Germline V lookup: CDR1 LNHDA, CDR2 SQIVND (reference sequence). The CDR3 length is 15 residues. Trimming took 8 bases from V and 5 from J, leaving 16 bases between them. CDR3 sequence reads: CASDPQGFNNSPLHF. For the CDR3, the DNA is TGTGCCAGTGATCCCCAGGGATTCAATAATTCACCCCTCCACTTT.

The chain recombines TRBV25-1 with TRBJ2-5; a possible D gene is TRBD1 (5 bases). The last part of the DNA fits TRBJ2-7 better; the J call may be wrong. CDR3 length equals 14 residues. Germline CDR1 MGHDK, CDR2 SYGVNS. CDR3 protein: CASSDNRGSYEQYF. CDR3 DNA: TGTGCCAGCAGTGATAATAGGGGTTCCTACGAGCAGTACTTC.

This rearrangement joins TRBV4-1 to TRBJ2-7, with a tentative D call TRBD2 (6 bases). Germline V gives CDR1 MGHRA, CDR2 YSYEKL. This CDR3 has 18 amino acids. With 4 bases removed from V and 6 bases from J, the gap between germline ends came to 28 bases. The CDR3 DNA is TGCGCCAGCAGCCCTGAACCCCCACACGGGGGAGGACCGCTCGAGCAGTACTTC. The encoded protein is CASSPEPPHGGGPLEQYF.

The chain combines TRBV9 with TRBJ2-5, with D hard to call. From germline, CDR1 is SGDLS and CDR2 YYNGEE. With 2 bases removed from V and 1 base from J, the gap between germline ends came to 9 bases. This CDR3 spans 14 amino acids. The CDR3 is CASSVPPLQETQYF. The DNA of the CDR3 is TGTGCCAGCAGCGTTCCCCCTCTCCAAGAGACCCAGTACTTC.

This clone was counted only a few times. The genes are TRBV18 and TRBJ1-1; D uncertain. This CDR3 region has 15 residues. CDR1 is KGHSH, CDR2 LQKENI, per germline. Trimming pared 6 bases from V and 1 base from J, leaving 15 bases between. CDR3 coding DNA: TGTGCCAGCTCCCGAGGGTCTACTCGGAACACTGAAGCTTTCTTT. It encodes CASSRGSTRNTEAFF.

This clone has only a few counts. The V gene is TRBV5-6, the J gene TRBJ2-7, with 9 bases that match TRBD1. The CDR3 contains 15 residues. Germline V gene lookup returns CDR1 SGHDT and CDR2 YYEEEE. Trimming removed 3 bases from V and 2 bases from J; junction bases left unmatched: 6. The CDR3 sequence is CASSYDGTGTYEQYF. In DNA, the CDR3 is TGTGCCAGCAGCTATGACGGGACAGGGACCTACGAGCAGTACTTC.

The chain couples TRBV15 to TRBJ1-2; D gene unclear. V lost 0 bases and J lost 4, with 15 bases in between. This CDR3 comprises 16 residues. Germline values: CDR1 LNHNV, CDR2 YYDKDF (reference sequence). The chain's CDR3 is CATSRDLLEISYGYTF. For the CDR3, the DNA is TGTGCCACCAGCAGAGATCTCTTAGAAATATCCTATGGCTACACCTTC.

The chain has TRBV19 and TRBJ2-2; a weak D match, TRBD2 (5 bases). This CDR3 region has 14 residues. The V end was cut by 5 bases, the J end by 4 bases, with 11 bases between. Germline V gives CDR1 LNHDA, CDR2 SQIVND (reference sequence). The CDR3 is CASSLARGTGELFF. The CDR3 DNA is TGTGCCAGTAGTTTAGCCCGGGGCACCGGGGAGCTGTTTTTT.

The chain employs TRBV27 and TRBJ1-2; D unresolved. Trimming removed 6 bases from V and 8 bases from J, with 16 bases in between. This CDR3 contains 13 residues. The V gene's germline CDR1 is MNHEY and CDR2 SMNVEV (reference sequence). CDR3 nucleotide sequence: TGTGCCAGCAGCCTAACCGGGGTACGGGGCTACACCTTC. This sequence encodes CASSLTGVRGYTF.

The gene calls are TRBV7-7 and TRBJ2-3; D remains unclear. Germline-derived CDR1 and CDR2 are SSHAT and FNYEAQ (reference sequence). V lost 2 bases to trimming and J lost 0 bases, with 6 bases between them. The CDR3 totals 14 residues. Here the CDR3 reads CASSLSFSTDTQYF. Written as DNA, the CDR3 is TGTGCCAGCAGCTTATCGTTTAGCACAGATACGCAGTATTTT.

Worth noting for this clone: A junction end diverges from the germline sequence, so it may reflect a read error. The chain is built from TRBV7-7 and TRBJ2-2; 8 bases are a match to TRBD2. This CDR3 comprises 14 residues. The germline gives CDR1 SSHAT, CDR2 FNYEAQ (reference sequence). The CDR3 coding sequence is TGTGCCAGCAGCTTATCAGAGGATAGCGGGGTGCTGTTTTTT. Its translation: CASSLSEDSGVLFF.

CDR3 loop: CASSPAFRDRDTIAGETQYF. Here the CDR3 DNA reads TGTGCCAGCAGCCCTGCCTTCCGGGACAGGGATACAATAGCAGGGGAGACCCAGTACTTC. The rearrangement joins TRBV5-4 to TRBJ2-5; 9 bases match TRBD1. The germline V gene encodes CDR1 SGHNT and CDR2 YYREEE (reference sequence). Trimming at V came to 4 bases and at J to 5 bases, leaving 24 bases not matched to a gene. The CDR3 runs to 20 residues.

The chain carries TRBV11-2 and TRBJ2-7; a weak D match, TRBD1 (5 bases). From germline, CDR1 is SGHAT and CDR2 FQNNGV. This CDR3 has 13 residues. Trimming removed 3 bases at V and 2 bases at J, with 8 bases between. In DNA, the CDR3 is TGTGCCAGCAGCTTCAAGGGGACCTACGAGCAGTACTTC. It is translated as CASSFKGTYEQYF.

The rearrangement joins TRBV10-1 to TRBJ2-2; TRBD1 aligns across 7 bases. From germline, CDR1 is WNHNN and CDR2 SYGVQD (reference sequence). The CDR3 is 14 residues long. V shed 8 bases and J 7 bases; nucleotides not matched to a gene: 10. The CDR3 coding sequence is TGCGCCAGCGGGACAGCGGAGTACATCGGGGAGCTGTTTTTT. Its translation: CASGTAEYIGELFF.

The CDR3 sequence: CASSQEGSVSYEQYF. CDR3 nucleotide sequence: TGCGCCAGCAGCCAAGAAGGAAGCGTCTCCTACGAGCAGTACTTC. The V gene is TRBV4-3, the J gene TRBJ2-7; no reliable D call. Per germline, CDR1 LGHNA and CDR2 YSLEER. The CDR3 consists of 15 residues. The V end lost 0 bases, the J end lost 0 bases, and 9 bases lay between the germline ends.

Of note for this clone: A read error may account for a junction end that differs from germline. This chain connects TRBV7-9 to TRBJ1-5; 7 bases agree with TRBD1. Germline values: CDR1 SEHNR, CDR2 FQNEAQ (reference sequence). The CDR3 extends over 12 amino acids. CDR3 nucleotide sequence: TGTTCCAGCCAACAGGGGAATCAGCCCCAGCATTTT. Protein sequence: CSSQQGNQPQHF.

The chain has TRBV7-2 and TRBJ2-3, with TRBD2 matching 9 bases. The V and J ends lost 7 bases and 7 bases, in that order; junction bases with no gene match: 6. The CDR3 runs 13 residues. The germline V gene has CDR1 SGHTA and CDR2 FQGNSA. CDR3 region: CASTSSGGNTQYF. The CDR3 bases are TGTGCCAGCACCTCGAGCGGGGGGAATACGCAGTATTTT.

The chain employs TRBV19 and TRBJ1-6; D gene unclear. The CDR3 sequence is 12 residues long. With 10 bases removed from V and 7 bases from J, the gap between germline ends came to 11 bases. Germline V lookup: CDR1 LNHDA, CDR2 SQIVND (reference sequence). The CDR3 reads CATDFGNSPLHF. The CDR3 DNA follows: TGTGCCACCGACTTCGGCAATTCACCCCTCCACTTT.

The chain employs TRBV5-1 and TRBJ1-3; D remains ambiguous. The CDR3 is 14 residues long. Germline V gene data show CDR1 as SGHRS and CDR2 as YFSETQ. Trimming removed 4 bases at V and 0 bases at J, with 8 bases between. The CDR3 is CASSPRVSGNTIYF. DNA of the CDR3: TGCGCCAGCAGCCCTCGGGTCTCTGGAAACACCATATATTTT.

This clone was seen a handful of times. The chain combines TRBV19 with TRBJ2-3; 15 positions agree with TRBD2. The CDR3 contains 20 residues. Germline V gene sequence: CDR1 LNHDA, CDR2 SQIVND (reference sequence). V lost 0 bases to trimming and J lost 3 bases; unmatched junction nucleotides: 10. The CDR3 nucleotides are TGTGCCAGTAGTATAGAGAGGGGACTAGCGGGGGGCAAAGTAACAGATACGCAGTATTTT. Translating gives CASSIERGLAGGKVTDTQYF.

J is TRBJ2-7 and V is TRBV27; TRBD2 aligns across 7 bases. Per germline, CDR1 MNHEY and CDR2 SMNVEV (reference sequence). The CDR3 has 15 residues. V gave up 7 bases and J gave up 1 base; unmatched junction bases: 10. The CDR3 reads CASTGKGRGSYEQYF. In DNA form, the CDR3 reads TGTGCCAGCACCGGAAAAGGGCGGGGGTCCTACGAGCAGTACTTC.